The sequence of this T cell receptor (beta chain) was determined in a study of ipilimumab plus nivolumab after autologous stem cell transplantation (dated by TCRdb to the early 2020s). General notes on the study: A median of roughly five ipilimumab doses and under ten nivolumab doses was received by trial patients. Both primary refractory and relapsed disease were represented in the DLBCL cohort, where 18-month progression-free survival was 85.7% and 28.6%, respectively. The intent-to-treat population of the trial was made up of thirty-five patients. Patients undergoing autologous transplant for high-risk diffuse large B cell lymphoma, mature T cell lymphoma, or multiple myeloma were enrolled in the trial. Results and caveats for the whole study, not just this receptor: Combined checkpoint inhibition as post-transplant consolidation was concluded by the authors to appear tolerable. The authors stated that profiles of the T cell receptor repertoire, regulatory T cell phenotype and gut microbiota provided a biologic rationale for studying this approach further.

Libraries were built with the immunoSEQ multiplex PCR assay. Sourced from immuneACCESS, this table was stored by TCRdb with only in-frame sequences that have V and J called. A share of the clones is absent; for the studies checked, an unresolved V gene accounts for under half, and the remainder has no known explanation. The sample table records 20,000 to 30,000 clones; more than 70% of these occur just once. The ten most abundant clones make up roughly 5% of the sample. V is shortened by 6 bases, J by 17 bases, and the region joining them spans 14 bases. The CDR3 covers 11 residues, taking in both the cysteine and the phenylalanine. The entry retains the CDR3 DNA only, 33 bases that are in frame from base 1. CDR1 SEHNR and CDR2 FQNEAQ are derived from the germline V gene (reference sequence). This clone has only a few counts. Its target antigen remains unknown. Within one base of it there is no much larger clone, and no base qualities were kept.

Starting 14 to 28 days after the autologous transplant, patients began checkpoint therapy, which included ipilimumab at 1 mg/kg intravenously on day 1 of selected weeks. Patients received nivolumab at 3 mg/kg intravenously on day 1 of weeks 1, 4, 7, 10, and every two weeks through week 26. This was a Phase Ib clinical trial that tested ipilimumab plus nivolumab, given as combined checkpoint inhibition, for consolidation following autologous stem cell transplantation. The sample here was PBMCs, taken in a trial of ipilimumab plus nivolumab as post-transplant consolidation. The chain is encoded by TRBV7-9 joined to TRBJ1-6, with no confidently assigned D gene. The clonotype was recovered from a male donor with diffuse large B-cell lymphoma. CDR3 protein: CASRIDEQFHF. The sequence in DNA is TGTGCCAGCAGGATCGATGAACAATTCCACTTT.